This entry describes one TCR beta chain. Its cognate antigen is unknown. J was trimmed by 8 bases and V by 0 bases; bases with no gene match: 12. The CDR3 runs 16 residues. The germline gives CDR1 SGHDT, CDR2 YYEEEE. This sample stems from a study of graft-versus-host responses after intestinal transplantation. Study as a whole: Induction with anti-thymocyte globulin, then tacrolimus and steroids for around three years, was given to all recipients. Study-level points and caveats: Among recipient marrow samples, GvH clones were found; some appeared first in ileum or blood.

Data came from immunoSEQ multiplex PCR; TCRdb stores just in-frame clones and leaves some out. The sample has 77,000 or so clones, about 90% seen once. This chain links TRBV5-6 with TRBJ1-2, with 8 bases matching TRBD1. The sequenced sample was PBMCs, obtained 98 days after intestinal transplantation. This TCR derives from a human patient who received an intestinal transplant, so some T cells may come from the graft donor. The DNA for the CDR3 is TGTGCCAGCAGCTTGGGTCCCGGGACAGGTACTGGGGGCTACACCTTC. Protein sequence: CASSLGPGTGTGGYTF.